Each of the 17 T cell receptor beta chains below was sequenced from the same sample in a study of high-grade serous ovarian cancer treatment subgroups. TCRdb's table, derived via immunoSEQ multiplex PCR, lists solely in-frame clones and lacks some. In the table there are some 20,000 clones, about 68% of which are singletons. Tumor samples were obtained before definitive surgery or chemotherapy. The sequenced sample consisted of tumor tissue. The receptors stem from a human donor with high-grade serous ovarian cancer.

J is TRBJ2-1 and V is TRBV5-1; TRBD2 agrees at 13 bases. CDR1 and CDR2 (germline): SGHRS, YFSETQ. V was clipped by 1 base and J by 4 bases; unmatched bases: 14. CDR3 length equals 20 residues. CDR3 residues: CASSLTLRMAGLAGYNEQFF. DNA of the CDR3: TGCGCCAGCAGCTTGACTCTAAGAATGGCGGGACTAGCGGGATACAATGAGCAGTTCTTC. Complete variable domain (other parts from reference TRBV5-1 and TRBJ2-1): KAGVTQTPRYLIKTRGQQVTLSCSPISGHRSVSWYQQTPGQGLQFLFEYFSETQRNKGNFPGRFSGRQFSNSRSEMNVSTLELGDSALYLCASSLTLRMAGLAGYNEQFFGPGTRLTVL.

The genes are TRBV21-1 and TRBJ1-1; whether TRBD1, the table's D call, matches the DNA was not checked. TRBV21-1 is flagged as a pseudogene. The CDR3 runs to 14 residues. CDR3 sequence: CASSKQGHYTEAFF. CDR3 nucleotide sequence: TGTGCCAGCAGCAAACAGGGTCACTACACTGAAGCTTTCTTT.

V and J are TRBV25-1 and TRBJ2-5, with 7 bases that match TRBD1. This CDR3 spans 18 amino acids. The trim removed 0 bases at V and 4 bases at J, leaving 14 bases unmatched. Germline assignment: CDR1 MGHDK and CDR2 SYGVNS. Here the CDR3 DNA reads TGTGCCAGCAGTGAATATATAGGCAGGGGGACGGTGCGAGAGACCCAGTACTTC. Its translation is CASSEYIGRGTVRETQYF.

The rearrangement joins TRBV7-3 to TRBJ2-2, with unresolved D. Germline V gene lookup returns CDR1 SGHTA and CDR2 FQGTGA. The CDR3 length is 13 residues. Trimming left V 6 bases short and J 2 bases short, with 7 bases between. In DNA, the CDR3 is TGTGCCAGCAGACTGACTAACACCGGGGAGCTGTTTTTT. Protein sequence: CASRLTNTGELFF. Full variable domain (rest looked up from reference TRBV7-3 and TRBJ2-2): GAGVSQTPSNKVTEKGKYVELRCDPISGHTALYWYRQSLGQGPEFLIYFQGTGAADDSGLPNDRFFAVRPEGSVSTLKIQRTERGDSAVYLCASRLTNTGELFFGEGSRLTVL.

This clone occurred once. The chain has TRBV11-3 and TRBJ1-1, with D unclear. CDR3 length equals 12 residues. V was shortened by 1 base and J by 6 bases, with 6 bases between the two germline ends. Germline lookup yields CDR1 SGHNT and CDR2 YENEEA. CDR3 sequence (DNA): TGTGCCAGCAGCTTAGGGCAGTCTGAAGCTTTCTTT. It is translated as CASSLGQSEAFF.

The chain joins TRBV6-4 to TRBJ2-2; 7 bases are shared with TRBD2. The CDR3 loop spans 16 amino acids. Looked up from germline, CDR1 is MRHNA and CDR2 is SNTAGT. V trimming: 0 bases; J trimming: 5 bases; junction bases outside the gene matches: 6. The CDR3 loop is CASSDSASGITGELFF. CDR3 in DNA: TGTGCCAGCAGTGACTCGGCTAGCGGTATAACCGGGGAGCTGTTTTTT.

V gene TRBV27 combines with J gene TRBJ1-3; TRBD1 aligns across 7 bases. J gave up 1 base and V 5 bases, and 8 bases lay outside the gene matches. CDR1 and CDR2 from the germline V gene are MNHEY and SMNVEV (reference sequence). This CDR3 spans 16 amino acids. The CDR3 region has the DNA TGTGCCAGCAGTGCTCAGGGGGGGATTTCTGGAAACACCATATATTTT. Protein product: CASSAQGGISGNTIYF.

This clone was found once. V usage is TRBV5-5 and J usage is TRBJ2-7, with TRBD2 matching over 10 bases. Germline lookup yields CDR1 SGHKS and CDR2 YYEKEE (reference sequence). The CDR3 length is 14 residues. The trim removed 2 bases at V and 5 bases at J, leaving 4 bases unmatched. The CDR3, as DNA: TGTGCCAGCAGCTTATGGCTAGCGGGGGACGAGCAGTACTTC. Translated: CASSLWLAGDEQYF.

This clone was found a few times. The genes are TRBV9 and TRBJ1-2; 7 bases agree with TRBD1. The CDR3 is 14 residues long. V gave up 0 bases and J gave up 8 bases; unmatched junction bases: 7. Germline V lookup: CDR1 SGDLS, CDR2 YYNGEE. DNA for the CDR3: TGTGCCAGCAGCGTAGCTACAGGGGCTCGCGGCTACACCTTC. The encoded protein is CASSVATGARGYTF.

CDR3 region: CAISGTAPVSGNTIYF. DNA for the CDR3: TGTGCCATCAGCGGGACAGCGCCCGTCTCTGGAAACACCATATATTTT. The V gene is TRBV10-3, the J gene TRBJ1-3; 7 bases are a match to TRBD1. This CDR3 contains 16 residues. CDR1 and CDR2 from the germline V gene are ENHRY and SYGVKD. After removal of 6 bases from V and 0 bases from J, the junction contained 8 bases not matched to a gene.

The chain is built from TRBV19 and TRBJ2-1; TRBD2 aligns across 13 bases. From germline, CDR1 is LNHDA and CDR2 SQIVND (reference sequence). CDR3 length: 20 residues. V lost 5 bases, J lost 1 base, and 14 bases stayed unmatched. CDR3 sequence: CASSRGLAGVGSYSYNEQFF. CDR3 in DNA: TGTGCCAGTAGTCGAGGACTAGCGGGAGTAGGGTCTTATTCCTACAATGAGCAGTTCTTC. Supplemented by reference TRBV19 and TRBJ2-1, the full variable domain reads DGGITQSPKYLFRKEGQNVTLSCEQNLNHDAMYWYRQDPGQGLRLIYYSQIVNDFQKGDIAEGYSVSREKKESFPLTVTSAQKNPTAFYLCASSRGLAGVGSYSYNEQFFGPGTRLTVL.

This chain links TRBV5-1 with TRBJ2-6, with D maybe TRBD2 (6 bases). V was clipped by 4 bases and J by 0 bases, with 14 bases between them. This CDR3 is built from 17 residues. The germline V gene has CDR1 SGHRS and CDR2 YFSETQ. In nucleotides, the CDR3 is TGCGCCAGCAGCACGGGACTTGGGAGCTCTGGGGCCAACGTCCTGACTTTC. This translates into CASSTGLGSSGANVLTF.

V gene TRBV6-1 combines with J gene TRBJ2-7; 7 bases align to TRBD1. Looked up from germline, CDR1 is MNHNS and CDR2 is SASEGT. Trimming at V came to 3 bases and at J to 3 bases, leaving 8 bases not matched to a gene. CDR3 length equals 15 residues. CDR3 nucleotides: TGTGCCAGCAGTGAGGTCCGGGACAGTATCTACGAGCAGTACTTC. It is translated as CASSEVRDSIYEQYF.

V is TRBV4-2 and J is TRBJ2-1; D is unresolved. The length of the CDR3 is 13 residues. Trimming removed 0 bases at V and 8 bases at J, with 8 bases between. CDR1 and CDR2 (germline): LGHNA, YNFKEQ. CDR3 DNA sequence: TGTGCCAGCAGCCAAGATGATCAGGATGAGCAGTTCTTC. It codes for CASSQDDQDEQFF.

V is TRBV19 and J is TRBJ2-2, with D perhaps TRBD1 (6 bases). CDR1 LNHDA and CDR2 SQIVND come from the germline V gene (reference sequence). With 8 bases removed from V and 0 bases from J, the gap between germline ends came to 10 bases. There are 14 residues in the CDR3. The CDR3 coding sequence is TGTGCCAGTCACAGGGTCGCGAACACCGGGGAGCTGTTTTTT. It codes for CASHRVANTGELFF.

In nucleotides, the CDR3 is TGTGCCAGCAGCCCGGTCGAGAATGAAAAACTGTTTTTT. Protein: CASSPVENEKLFF. This rearrangement joins TRBV2 to TRBJ1-4, with D uncertain. Germline V gene lookup returns CDR1 SNHLY and CDR2 FYNNEI. The CDR3 loop spans 13 amino acids. The germline V and J ends were trimmed by 6 bases and 5 bases, with 10 bases remaining between them. Looking up the rest from reference TRBV2 and TRBJ1-4 gives the full variable domain: EPEVTQTPSHQVTQMGQEVILRCVPISNHLYFYWYRQILGQKVEFLVSFYNNEISEKSEIFDDQFSVERPDGSNFTLKIRSTKLEDSAMYFCASSPVENEKLFFGSGTQLSVL.

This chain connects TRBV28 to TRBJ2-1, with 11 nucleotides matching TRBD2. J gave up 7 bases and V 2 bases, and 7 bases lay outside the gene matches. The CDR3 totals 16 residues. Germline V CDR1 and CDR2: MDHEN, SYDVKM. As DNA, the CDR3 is TGTGCCAGCAGTTTAGGGCTAGCGGGAGGTCGGAATGAGCAGTTCTTC. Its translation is CASSLGLAGGRNEQFF.